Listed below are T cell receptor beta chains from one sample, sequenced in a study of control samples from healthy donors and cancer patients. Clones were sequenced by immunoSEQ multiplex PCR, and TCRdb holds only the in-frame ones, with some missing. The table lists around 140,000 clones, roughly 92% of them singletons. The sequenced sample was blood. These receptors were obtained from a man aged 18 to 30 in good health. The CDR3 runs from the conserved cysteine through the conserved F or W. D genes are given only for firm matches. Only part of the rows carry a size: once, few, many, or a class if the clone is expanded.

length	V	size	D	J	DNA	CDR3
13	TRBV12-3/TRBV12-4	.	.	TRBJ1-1	TGTGCCAGCAGTTTAGGGGACACCACTGAAGCTTTCTTT	CASSLGDTTEAFF
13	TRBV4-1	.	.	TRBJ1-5	TGCGCCAGCACCCGCGGGCCCAATCAGCCCCAGCATTTT	CASTRGPNQPQHF
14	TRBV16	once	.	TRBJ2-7	TGTGCCAGCAGCCAATGGAAGGGAATAAGTGAGCAGTACTTC	CASSQWKGISEQYF
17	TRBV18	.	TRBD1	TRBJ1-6	TGTGCCAGCTCACCAGGTGGGGGACAGGGGGTATATTCACCCCTCCACTTT	CASSPGGGQGVYSPLHF
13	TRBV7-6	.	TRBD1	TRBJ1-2	TGTGCCAGCAGCTTTTACAGGGGGCTCGGCTACACCTTC	CASSFYRGLGYTF
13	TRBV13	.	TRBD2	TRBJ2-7	TGTGCCAGCAGCAGACTAGCAGAGGGCGAGCAGTACTTC	CASSRLAEGEQYF
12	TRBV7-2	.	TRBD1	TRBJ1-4	TGTGCCAGCAGCTCAGCAGGGGGGGAACTGTTTTTT	CASSSAGGELFF
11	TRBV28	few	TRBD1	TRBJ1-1	TGTGCCAGCACCCGCGGAGGGGGCAGCCTCTTT	CASTRGGGSLF
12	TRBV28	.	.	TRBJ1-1	TGTGCCAGCAGTCCCCAATGGACTGAAGCTTTCTTT	CASSPQWTEAFF
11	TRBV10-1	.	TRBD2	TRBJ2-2	TGCGCAGTCGGGGGGTCCGGGGAGCTGTTTTTT	CAVGGSGELFF
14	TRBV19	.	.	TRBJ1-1	TGTGCCAGTAGTAGGGAATTTTGGAACACTGAAGCTTTCTTT	CASSREFWNTEAFF
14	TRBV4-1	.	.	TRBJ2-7	TGCGCCAGCAGCATGTTGCCAGGGAACCACGAGCAGTACTTC	CASSMLPGNHEQYF
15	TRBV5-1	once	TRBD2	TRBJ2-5	TGCGCCAGCAGCAGAAGCGGGGGGCAAGAGGAGACCCAGTACTTC	CASSRSGGQEETQYF
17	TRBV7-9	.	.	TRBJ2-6	TGTGCCAGCAGCTTAATTTCAGGTGGCTCTGGGGCCAACGTCCTGACTTTC	CASSLISGGSGANVLTF
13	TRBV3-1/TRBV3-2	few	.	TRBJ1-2	TGTGCCAGCAGAGGGGACATCGGCTATGGCTACACCTTC	CASRGDIGYGYTF
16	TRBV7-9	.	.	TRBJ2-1	TGTGCCAGCAGGTTGGGGGCCGGGGGAAACAACAATGAGCAGTTCTTC	CASRLGAGGNNNEQFF
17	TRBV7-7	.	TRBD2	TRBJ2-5	TGTGCCAGCAGCTTAGCTGGAGCGGGGGGGTCCCAAGAGACCCAGTACTTC	CASSLAGAGGSQETQYF
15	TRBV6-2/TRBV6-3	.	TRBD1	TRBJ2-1	TGTGCCAGCAGTGGAGACAGGGATATATACAATGAGCAGTTCTTC	CASSGDRDIYNEQFF
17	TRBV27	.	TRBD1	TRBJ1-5	TGTGCCAGCAGTTTCTCAGCGACAGGGATTAGCAATCAGCCCCAGCATTTT	CASSFSATGISNQPQHF
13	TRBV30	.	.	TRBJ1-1	TGTGCCTGGAGTTCCCGCTCGGACACTGAAGCTTTCTTT	CAWSSRSDTEAFF
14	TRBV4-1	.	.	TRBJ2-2	TGCGCCAGCAGCCACCCCGGGAAAACCGGGGAGCTGTTTTTT	CASSHPGKTGELFF
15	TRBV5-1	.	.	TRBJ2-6	TGCGCCAGCAGCCCAGGGTTGGCAGGGGCCAACGTCCTGACTTTC	CASSPGLAGANVLTF
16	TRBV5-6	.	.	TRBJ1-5	TGTGCCAGCAGCTTGGGCAGGGATAGGGGCAATCAGCCCCAGCATTTT	CASSLGRDRGNQPQHF
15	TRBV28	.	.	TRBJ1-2	TGTGCCAGCAGCGACCTGGGGAGGAGGGACGGTGGCTACACCTTC	CASSDLGRRDGGYTF
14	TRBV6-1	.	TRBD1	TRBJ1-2	TGTGCCAGCAGTGAAGACAGGGGGAGGTATGGCTACACCTTC	CASSEDRGRYGYTF
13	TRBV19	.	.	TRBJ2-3	TGTGCCAGTAGCCAGCCGAATGGTGATACGCAGTATTTT	CASSQPNGDTQYF
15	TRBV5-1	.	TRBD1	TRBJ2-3	TGCGCCAGCCATCAGACAGGGACAAGCACAGATACGCAGTATTTT	CASHQTGTSTDTQYF
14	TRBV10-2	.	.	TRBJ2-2	TGCGCCAGCGAAACAAGTCCCTCGCCCGGGGAGCTGTTTTTT	CASETSPSPGELFF
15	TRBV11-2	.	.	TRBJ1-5	TGTGCCAGCAGCTTAAACCCCAATAGCAATCAGCCCCAGCATTTT	CASSLNPNSNQPQHF
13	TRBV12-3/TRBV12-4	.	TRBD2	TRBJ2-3	TGTGCCAGCTCCATCCGGGGAGGGGATACGCAGTATTTT	CASSIRGGDTQYF
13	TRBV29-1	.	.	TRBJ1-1	TGCAGCGTCGCTCCGGCAGGGAACACTGAAGCTTTCTTT	CSVAPAGNTEAFF
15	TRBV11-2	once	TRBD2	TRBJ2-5	TGTGCCAGCAGCCAAGCGGGGAAGAGCCAAGAGACCCAGTACTTC	CASSQAGKSQETQYF
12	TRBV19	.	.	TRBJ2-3	TGTGCCGGTAGTAAACCCACAGATACGCAGTATTTT	CAGSKPTDTQYF
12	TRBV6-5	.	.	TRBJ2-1	TGTGCCAGCAGTCGGAGCGACAATGAGCAGTTCTTC	CASSRSDNEQFF
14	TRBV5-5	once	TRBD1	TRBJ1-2	TGTGCCAGCAGCCCGGGACAGGGTCTTGGGGGCTACACCTTC	CASSPGQGLGGYTF
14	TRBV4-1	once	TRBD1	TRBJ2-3	TGCGCCAGCAGCCAACCGGGACAGGGAATAGTGCAGTATTTT	CASSQPGQGIVQYF
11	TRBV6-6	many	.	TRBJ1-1	TGTGCCAGCAGTCCAGGGAGTGAAGCTTTCTTT	CASSPGSEAFF
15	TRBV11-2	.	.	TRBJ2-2	TGTGCCAGCAGCTTATGGAGATTGAACACCGGGGAGCTGTTTTTT	CASSLWRLNTGELFF
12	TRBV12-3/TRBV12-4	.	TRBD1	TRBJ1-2	TGTGCCAGCAGGACAGGGCAGGGTGGCTACACCTTC	CASRTGQGGYTF
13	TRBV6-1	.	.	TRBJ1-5	TGTGCCAGCAGTGACGGATATGGTCAGCCCCAGCATTTT	CASSDGYGQPQHF
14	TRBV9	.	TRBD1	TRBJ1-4	TGTGCCAGCAGCTCTACAGGGGGCACTGAAAAACTGTTTTTT	CASSSTGGTEKLFF
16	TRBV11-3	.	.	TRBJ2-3	TGTGCCAGCAGCTTAGTTTCTGGGTCTCCCACAGATACGCAGTATTTT	CASSLVSGSPTDTQYF
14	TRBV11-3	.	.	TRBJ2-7	TGTGCCAGCAGCATTTACAGGGTGGCCTACGAGCAGTACTTC	CASSIYRVAYEQYF
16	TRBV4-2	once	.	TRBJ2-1	TGTGCCAGCAGCCACCCCAAATCCAGGGGAGTTGGTGAGCAGTTCTTC	CASSHPKSRGVGEQFF
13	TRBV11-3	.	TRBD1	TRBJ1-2	TGTGCCAGCAGCTTAGGAGGGGGCGCGGGCTACACCTTC	CASSLGGGAGYTF
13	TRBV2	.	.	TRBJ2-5	TGTGCCAGCAGTGAACTTATCCAGGGGACCCAGTACTTC	CASSELIQGTQYF
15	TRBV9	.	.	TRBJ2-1	TGTGCCAGCAGCGCACTAGCAGCCTTAACCAATGAGCAGTTCTTC	CASSALAALTNEQFF
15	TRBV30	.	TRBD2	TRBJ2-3	TGTGCCTGGAGTCTAGCGGGGAAACGCACAGATACGCAGTATTTT	CAWSLAGKRTDTQYF
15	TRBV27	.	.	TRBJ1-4	TGTGCCAGCAGTTTCACCATAGCAACTAATGAAAAACTGTTTTTT	CASSFTIATNEKLFF
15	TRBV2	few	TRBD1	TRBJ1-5	TGTGCCAGCAGACTTACTACAGGGGATCATCAGCCCCAGCATTTT	CASRLTTGDHQPQHF
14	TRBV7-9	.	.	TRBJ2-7	TGTGCCAGCAGCTTTGAGCGGCCCCCTCAGGAGCAGTACTTC	CASSFERPPQEQYF
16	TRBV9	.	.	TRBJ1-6	TGTGCCAGCAGCCCGACCGACGGGGGCTATAATTCACCCCTCCACTTT	CASSPTDGGYNSPLHF
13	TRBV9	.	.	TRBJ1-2	TGTGCCAGCAGCCCCGGACAGCCCTATGGCTACACCTTC	CASSPGQPYGYTF
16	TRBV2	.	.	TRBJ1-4	TGTGCCAGCATCTCCCCGCTGGAGGCAACTAATGAAAAACTGTTTTTT	CASISPLEATNEKLFF